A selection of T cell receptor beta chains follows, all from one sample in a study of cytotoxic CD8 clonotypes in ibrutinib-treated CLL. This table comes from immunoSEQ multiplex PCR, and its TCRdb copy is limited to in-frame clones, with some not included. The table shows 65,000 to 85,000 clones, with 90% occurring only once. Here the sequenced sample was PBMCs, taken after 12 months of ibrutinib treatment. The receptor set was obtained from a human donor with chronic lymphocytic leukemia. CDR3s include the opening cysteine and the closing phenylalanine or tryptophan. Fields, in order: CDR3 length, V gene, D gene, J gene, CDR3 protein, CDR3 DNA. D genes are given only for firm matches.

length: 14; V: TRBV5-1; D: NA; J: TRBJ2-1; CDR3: CASRPRDGGNEQFF; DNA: TGCGCCAGCAGGCCCCGCGATGGGGGGAATGAGCAGTTCTTC
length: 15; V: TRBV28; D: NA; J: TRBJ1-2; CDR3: CASSLPVLGTYGYTF; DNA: TGTGCCAGCAGTTTACCCGTCCTCGGGACTTATGGCTACACCTTC
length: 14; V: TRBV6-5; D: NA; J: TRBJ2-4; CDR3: CASSSSEGINIQYF; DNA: TGTGCCAGCAGTTCCTCCGAGGGGATAAACATTCAGTACTTC
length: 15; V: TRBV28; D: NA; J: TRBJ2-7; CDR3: CASSLYGGSSYEQYF; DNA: TGTGCCAGCAGTTTATATGGGGGGTCCTCCTACGAGCAGTACTTC
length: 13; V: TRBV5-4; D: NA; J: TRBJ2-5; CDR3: CASSLPQQETQYF; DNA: TGTGCCAGCAGCTTGCCACAGCAAGAGACCCAGTACTTC
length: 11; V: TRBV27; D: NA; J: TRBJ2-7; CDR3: CASSLRGEQYF; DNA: TGTGCCAGCAGTTTACGCGGCGAGCAGTACTTC
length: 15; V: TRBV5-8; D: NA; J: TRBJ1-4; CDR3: CASSLDTVYDEKLFF; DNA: TGTGCCAGCAGCTTGGATACAGTATACGATGAAAAACTGTTTTTT
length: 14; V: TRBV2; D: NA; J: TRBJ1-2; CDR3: CASMSGSLLGGYTF; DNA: TGTGCCAGCATGAGCGGGAGCCTCCTGGGGGGCTACACCTTC
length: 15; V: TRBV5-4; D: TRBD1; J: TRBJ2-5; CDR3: CASSPGQGGLETQYF; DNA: TGTGCCAGCAGCCCGGGACAGGGTGGTTTGGAGACCCAGTACTTC
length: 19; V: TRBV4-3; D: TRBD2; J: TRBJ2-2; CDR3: CASSQGPGLAGKGTGELFF; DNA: TGCGCCAGCAGCCAAGGCCCGGGGCTAGCGGGAAAGGGGACCGGGGAGCTGTTTTTT